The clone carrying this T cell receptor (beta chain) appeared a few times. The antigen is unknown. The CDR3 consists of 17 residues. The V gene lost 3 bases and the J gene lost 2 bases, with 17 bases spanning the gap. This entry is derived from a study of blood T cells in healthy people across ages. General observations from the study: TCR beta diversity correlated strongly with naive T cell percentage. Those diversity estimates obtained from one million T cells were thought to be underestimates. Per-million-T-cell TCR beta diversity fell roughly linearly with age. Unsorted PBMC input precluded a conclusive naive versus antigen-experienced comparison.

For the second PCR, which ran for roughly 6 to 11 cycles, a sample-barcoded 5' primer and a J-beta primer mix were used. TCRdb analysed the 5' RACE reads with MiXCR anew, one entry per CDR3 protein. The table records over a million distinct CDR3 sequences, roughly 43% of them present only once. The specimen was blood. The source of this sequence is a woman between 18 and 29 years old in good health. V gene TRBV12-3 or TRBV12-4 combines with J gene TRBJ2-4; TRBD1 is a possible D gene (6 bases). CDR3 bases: TGTGCCAGCAGTTTTGTCAGGGGCTTCGGCCCCAAAAACATTCAGTACTTC. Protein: CASSFVRGFGPKNIQYF.